This record covers a single T cell receptor beta chain. Its specificity is not known. The germline V gene has CDR1 SGHDT and CDR2 YYEEEE. V gave up 4 bases and J gave up 4 bases, with 18 bases separating them. CDR3 length: 15 amino acids. The sample originates from a study of cytomegalovirus exposure and HLA in healthy donors. In the study overall: In an early release, HLA-typed donors contributed 90 million or so unique TCR sequences. Study results and caveats: For presence/absence analyses, sequencing depth was assumed to be roughly uniform across donors.

PCR involved 60 Vbeta and 13 Jbeta primers. The data were produced by immunoSEQ multiplex PCR, yet TCRdb's version contains in-frame clones alone and is incomplete. The data hold around 300,000 clones, with around four fifths observed a single time. This chain links TRBV5-6 with TRBJ2-7; D possibly corresponds to TRBD2 (6 bases). The TCR was taken from a woman between 40 and 55 years old in good health and CMV-seropositive. The sequencing input was PBMCs. The CDR3 spells CASSPIGTPAYEQYF. In DNA, the CDR3 is TGTGCCAGCAGCCCCATAGGGACTCCCGCATACGAGCAGTACTTC.